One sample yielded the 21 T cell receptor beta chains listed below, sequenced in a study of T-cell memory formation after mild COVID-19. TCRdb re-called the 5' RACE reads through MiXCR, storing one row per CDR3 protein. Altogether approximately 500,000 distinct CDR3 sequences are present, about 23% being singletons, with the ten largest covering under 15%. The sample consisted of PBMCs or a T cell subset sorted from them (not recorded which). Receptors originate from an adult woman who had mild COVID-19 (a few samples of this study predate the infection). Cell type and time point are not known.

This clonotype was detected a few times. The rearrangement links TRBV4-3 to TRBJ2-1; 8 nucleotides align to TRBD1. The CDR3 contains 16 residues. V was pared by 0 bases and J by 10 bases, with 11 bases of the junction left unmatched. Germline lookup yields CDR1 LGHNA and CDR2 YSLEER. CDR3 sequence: CASSQDGTPGGYEQFF. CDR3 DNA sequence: TGCGCCAGCAGCCAAGATGGAACCCCAGGGGGCTACGAGCAGTTCTTC.

The CDR3 protein is CASSSGTNFGYTF. As DNA, the CDR3 is TGTGCCAGCAGCTCCGGGACGAATTTCGGCTACACCTTC. V and J are TRBV5-6 and TRBJ1-2, with D perhaps matching TRBD1 (5 bases). V was trimmed by 3 bases and J by 8 bases, leaving 14 bases between them. Germline assignment: CDR1 SGHDT and CDR2 YYEEEE. The length of the CDR3 is 13 residues. The full variable domain, its missing parts supplied by reference TRBV5-6 and TRBJ1-2, is DAGVTQSPTHLIKTRGQQVTLRCSPKSGHDTVSWYQQALGQGPQFIFQYYEEEERQRGNFPDRFSGHQFPNYSSELNVNALLLGDSALYLCASSSGTNFGYTFGSGTRLTVV.

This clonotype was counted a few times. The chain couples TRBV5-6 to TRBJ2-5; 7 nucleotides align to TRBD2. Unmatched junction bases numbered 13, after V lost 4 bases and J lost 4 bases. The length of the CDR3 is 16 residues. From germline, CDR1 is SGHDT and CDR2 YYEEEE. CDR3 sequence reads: CASSRRAARERETQYF. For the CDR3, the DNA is TGTGCCAGCAGCCGCCGGGCCGCGCGGGAGAGAGAGACCCAGTACTTC.

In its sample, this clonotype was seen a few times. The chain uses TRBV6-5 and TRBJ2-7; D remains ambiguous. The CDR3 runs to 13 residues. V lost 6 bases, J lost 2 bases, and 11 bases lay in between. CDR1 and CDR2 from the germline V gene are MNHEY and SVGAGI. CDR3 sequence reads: CASRDSTTYEQYF. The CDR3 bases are TGTGCCAGCAGGGATAGCACAACCTACGAGCAGTACTTC.

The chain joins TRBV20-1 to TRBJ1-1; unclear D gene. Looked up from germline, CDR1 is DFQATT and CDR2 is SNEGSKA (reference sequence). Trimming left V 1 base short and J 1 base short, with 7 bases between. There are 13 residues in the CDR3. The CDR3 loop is CSARGTPNTEAFF. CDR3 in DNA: TGCAGTGCTAGAGGCACCCCGAACACTGAAGCTTTCTTT.

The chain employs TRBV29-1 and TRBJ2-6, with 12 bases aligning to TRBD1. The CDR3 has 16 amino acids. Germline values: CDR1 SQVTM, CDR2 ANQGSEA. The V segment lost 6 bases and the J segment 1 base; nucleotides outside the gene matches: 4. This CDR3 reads CSVLGQGASGANVLTF. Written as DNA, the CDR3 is TGCAGCGTCCTGGGACAGGGGGCGTCTGGGGCCAACGTCCTGACTTTC.

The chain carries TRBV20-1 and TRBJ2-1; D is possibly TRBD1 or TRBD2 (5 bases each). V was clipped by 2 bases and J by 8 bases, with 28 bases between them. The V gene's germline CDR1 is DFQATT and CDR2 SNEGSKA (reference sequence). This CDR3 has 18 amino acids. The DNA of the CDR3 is TGCAGTGCTAGATTCCTCCATCGCGCGGGCCCAGGGTTCTATGAGCAGTTCTTC. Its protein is CSARFLHRAGPGFYEQFF.

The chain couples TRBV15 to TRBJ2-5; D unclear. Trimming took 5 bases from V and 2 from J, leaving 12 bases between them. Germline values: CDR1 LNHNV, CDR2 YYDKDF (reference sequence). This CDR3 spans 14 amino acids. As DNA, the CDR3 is TGTGCCACCAGCGGGGAAATGGTGCAAGAGACCCAGTACTTC. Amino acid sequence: CATSGEMVQETQYF.

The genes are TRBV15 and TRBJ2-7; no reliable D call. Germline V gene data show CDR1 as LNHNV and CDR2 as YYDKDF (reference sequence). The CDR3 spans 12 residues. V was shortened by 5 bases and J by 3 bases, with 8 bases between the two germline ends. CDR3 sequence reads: CATSPTYYEQYF. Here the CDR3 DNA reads TGTGCCACCAGCCCAACTTACTACGAGCAGTACTTC.

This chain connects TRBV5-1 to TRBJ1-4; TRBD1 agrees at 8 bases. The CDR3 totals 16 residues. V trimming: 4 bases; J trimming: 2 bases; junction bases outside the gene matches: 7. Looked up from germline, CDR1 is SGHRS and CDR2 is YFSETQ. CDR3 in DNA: TGCGCCAGCAGCCGACAGGGGACGGGGACTAATGAAAAACTGTTTTTT. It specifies CASSRQGTGTNEKLFF.

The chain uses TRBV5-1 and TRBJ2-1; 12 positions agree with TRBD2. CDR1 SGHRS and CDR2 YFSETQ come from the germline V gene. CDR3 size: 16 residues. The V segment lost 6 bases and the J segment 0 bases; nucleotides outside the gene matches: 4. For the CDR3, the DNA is TGCGCCAGCAAAGGACTAGCGGGATCCTCCTACAATGAGCAGTTCTTC. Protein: CASKGLAGSSYNEQFF. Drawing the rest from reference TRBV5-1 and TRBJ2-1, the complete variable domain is KAGVTQTPRYLIKTRGQQVTLSCSPISGHRSVSWYQQTPGQGLQFLFEYFSETQRNKGNFPGRFSGRQFSNSRSEMNVSTLELGDSALYLCASKGLAGSSYNEQFFGPGTRLTVL.

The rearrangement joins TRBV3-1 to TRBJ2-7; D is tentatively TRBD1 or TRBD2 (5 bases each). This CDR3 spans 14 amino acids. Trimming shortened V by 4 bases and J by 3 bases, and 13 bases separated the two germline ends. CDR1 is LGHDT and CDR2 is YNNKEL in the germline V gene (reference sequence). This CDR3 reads CASSRPGAYYEQYF. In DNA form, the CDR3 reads TGTGCCAGCAGCCGCCCCGGGGCCTACTACGAGCAGTACTTC.

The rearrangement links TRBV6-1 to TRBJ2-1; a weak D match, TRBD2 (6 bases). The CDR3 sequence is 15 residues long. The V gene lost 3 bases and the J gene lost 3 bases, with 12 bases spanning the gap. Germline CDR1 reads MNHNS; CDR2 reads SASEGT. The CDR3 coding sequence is TGTGCCAGCAGTGAGCGGGACGGAGTCTACAATGAGCAGTTCTTC. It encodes CASSERDGVYNEQFF.

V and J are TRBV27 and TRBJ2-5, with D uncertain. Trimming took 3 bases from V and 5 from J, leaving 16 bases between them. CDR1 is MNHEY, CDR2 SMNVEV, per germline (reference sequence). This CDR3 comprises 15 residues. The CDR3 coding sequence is TGTGCCAGCAGTTTCTCGACAACTCCTCGGGAGACCCAGTACTTC. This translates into CASSFSTTPRETQYF.

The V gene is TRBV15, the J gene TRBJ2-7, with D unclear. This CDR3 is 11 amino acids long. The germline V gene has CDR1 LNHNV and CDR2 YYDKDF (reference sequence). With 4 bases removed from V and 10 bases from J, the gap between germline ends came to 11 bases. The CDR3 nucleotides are TGTGCCACCAGCACCCCCGGGTTACAGTACTTC. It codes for CATSTPGLQYF.

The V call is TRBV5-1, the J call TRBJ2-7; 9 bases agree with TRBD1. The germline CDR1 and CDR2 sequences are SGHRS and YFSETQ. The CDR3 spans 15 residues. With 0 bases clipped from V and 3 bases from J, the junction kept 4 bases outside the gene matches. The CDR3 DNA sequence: TGCGCCAGCAGCTTGGTTATGGGACAGGGCTACGAGCAGTACTTC. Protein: CASSLVMGQGYEQYF. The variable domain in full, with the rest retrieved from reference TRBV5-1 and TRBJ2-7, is KAGVTQTPRYLIKTRGQQVTLSCSPISGHRSVSWYQQTPGQGLQFLFEYFSETQRNKGNFPGRFSGRQFSNSRSEMNVSTLELGDSALYLCASSLVMGQGYEQYFGPGTRLTVT.

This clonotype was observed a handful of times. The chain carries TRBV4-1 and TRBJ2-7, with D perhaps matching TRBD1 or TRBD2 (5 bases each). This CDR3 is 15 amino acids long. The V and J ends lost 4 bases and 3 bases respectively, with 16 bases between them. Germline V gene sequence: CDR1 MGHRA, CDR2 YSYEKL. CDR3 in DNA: TGCGCCAGCAGCCGGGACCAAAACTTAGGCTACGAGCAGTACTTC. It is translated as CASSRDQNLGYEQYF.

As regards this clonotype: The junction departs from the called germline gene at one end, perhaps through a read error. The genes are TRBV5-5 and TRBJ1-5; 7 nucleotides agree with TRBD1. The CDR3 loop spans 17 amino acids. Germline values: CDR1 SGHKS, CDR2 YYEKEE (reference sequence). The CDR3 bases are TGTGCCAGCAGCTTGGAGGATATCGGGACAGCTAATCATCCCCAGCATTTT. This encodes CASSLEDIGTANHPQHF.

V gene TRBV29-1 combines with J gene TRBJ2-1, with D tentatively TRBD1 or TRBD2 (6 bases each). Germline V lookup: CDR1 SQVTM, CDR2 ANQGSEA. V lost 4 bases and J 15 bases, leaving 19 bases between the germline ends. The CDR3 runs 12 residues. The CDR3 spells CSVAVPPGEVFF. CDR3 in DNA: TGCAGCGTTGCCGTACCGCCAGGGGAGGTGTTCTTC.

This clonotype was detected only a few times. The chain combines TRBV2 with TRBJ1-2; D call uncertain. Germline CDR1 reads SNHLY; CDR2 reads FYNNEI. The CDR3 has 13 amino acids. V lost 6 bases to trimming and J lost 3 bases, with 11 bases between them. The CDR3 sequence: CASRLAGDYGYTF. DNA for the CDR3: TGTGCCAGCAGGCTTGCCGGGGACTATGGCTACACCTTC. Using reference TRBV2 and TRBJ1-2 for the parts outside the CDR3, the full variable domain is EPEVTQTPSHQVTQMGQEVILRCVPISNHLYFYWYRQILGQKVEFLVSFYNNEISEKSEIFDDQFSVERPDGSNFTLKIRSTKLEDSAMYFCASRLAGDYGYTFGSGTRLTVV.

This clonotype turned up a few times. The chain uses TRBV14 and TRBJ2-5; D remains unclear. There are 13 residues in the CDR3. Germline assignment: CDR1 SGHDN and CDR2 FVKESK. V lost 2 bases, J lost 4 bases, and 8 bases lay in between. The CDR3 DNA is TGTGCCAGCAGCCAATCGACGCCAGAGACCCAGTACTTC. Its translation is CASSQSTPETQYF.